The present T cell receptor (beta chain) was sequenced within a study of blood T cell repertoires in COVID-19 (dated by TCRdb to the early 2020s). Background on the whole study: The collaborator samples originated in the United States, Italy and Spain and spanned the acute and convalescent phases of COVID-19. Samples came from the ongoing ImmuneRACE study (first 160 participants) plus 1,254 subjects from 6 global collaborators. Deeply sampled blood TCRbeta repertoires from subjects exposed to, actively infected with, or recovered from COVID-19 were included in the dataset. Nearly every sample came with metadata listing a de-identified subject ID, COVID-19 status, age in years and sex. Where available, HLA class I and class II types were obtained from metadata supplied by the sample provider rather than from assay-based typing. The repertoires were made available in a free public database intended to serve as a resource for research on the immune response to SARS-CoV-2. The prospective study material was composed of cDNA or gDNA derived from T cells, B-cell-depleted T cells, or PBMCs.

With regard to this clone: There is no known antigen for this receptor. Per-nucleotide qualities are absent, and no much larger clonotype sits a single base away.

Looking up the germline V gene yields CDR1 ENHRY and CDR2 SYGVKD. V is trimmed back by 0 bases and J by 7 bases, and the junction contains 5 bases that no gene match accounts for. There are 15 amino acids in the CDR3, from cysteine to phenylalanine inclusive. The retained sequence is limited to the CDR3, 45 bases, with the frame set at the first base. In the prospective study, participants were roughly 18 to 95 years old, resided in 25 or so geographic areas of the United States, and were enrolled through a virtual design. In the prospective study, participants were assigned to cohorts based on the clinical history participants reported in a screening survey and a study questionnaire. Recovered participants in ImmuneRACE Cohort 3 were defined by two consecutive negative NP/OP PCR tests, clearance by a healthcare professional, or resolution of symptoms. Mobile phlebotomists in the prospective study collected whole blood, serum and a nasopharyngeal or oropharyngeal swab from every participant. Prospective study participants could optionally give additional blood draws and questionnaires over a roughly two-month period. Blood samples from the prospective study were shipped frozen or at room temperature prior to DNA extraction.

The immunoSEQ Assay, a bias-controlled multiplex PCR, was used to amplify TCRbeta CDR3 regions from genomic DNA. The original methods were these. The number of nucleated cells in each sample was estimated from the amplification of reference gene primers within the assay. To quantify the absolute abundance of each unique TCRbeta CDR3 rearrangement, sequence reads were collapsed and filtered. For each sample, productive Simpson clonality was calculated by taking the square root of Simpson's diversity index across productive rearrangements. Not all clones reach the TCRdb copy of this immuneACCESS table, which keeps in-frame sequences only. Checked studies attribute under half of the gap to unresolved V genes and leave the rest unexplained. Clone size and the V and J calls come from that table; the DNA yielded D and trimming. The sample yields about 380,000 clones; roughly 84% were counted once. Together, the top ten hold under 3% of the sample.

The research as a whole found: Clinical and demographic metadata were provided uncurated, with the amount varying by source and participant.

The V and J genes are TRBV10-3 and TRBJ2-1, and TRBD1 aligns with 8 junction nucleotides. The origin of this receptor is a woman between 25 and 40 years old who had recovered from COVID-19. Sequenced material: PBMCs or T cells enriched from blood (not recorded which). The nucleotides are TGTGCCATCAGTGAGTCACGACAGGGGTGGAATGAGCAGTTCTTC. It is translated as CAISESRQGWNEQFF.